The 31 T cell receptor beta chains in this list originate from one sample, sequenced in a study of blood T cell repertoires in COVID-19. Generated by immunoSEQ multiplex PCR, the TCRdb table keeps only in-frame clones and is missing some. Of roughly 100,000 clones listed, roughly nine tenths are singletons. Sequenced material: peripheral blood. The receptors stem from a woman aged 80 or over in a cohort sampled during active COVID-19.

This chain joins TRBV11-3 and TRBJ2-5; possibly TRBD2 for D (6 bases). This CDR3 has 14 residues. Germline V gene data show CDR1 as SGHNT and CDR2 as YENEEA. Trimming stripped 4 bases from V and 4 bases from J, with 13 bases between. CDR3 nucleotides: TGTGCCAGCAGCTGGGGGACTGGGGCAGAGACCCAGTACTTC. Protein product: CASSWGTGAETQYF.

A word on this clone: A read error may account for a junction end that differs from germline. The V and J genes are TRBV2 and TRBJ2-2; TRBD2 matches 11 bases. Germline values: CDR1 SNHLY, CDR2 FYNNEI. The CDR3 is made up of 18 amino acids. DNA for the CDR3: TGTGCCAGCAGTCAAGCACAACTAGCGGGGGAGAACACCGGGGAGCTGTTTTTT. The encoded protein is CASSQAQLAGENTGELFF.

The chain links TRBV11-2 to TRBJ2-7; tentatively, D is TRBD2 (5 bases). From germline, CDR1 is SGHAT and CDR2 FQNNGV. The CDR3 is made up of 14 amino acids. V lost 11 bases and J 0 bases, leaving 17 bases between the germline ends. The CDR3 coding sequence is TGTGCCGGGAGTTCGACGGGAAACTCCTACGAGCAGTACTTC. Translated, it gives CAGSSTGNSYEQYF. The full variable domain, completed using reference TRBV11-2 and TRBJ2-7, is EAGVAQSPRYKIIEKRQSVAFWCNPISGHATLYWYQQILGQGPKLLIQFQNNGVVDDSQLPKDRFSAERLKGVDSTLKIQPAKLEDSAVYLCAGSSTGNSYEQYFGPGTRLTVT.

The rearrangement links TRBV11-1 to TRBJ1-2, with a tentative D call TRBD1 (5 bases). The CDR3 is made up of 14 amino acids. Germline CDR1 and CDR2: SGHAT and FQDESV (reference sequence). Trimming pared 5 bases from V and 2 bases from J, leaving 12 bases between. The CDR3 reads CASSPQTVNYGYTF. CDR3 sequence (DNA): TGTGCCAGCAGCCCGCAGACAGTAAACTATGGCTACACCTTC.

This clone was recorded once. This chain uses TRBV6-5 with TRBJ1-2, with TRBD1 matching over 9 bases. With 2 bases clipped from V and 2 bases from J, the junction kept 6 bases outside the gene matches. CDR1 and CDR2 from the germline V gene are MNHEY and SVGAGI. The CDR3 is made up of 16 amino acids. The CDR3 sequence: CASSYPQGQGNYGYTF. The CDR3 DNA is TGTGCCAGCAGTTACCCTCAAGGACAGGGGAACTATGGCTACACCTTC.

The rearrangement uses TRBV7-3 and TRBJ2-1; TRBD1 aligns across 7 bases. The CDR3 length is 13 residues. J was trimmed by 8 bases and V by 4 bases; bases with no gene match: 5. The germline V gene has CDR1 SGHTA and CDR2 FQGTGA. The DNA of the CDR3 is TGTGCCAGCAGCTCATACACAGGGGATGAGCAGTTCTTC. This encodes CASSSYTGDEQFF.

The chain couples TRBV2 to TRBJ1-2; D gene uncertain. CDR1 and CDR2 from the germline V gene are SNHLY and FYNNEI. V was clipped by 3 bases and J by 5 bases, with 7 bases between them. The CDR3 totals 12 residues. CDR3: CASSDSGYGYTF. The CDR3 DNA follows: TGTGCCAGCAGTGATAGCGGATATGGCTACACCTTC.

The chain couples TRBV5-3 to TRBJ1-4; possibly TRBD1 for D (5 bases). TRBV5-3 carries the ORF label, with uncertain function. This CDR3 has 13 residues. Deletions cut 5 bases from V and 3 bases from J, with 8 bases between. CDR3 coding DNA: TGTGCCAGAAGGGGGCTGGCTAATGAAAAACTGTTTTTT. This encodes CARRGLANEKLFF.

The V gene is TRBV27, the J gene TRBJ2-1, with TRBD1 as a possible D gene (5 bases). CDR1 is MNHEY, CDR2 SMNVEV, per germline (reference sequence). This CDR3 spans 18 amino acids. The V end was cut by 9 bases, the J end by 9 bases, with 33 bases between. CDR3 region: CARRSRPLGARIDTEQFF. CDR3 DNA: TGTGCCAGACGCAGTAGACCGCTAGGGGCCAGAATTGATACTGAGCAGTTCTTC.

The CDR3: CASRQGAGETQYF. CDR3 in DNA: TGCGCCAGCCGACAGGGGGCCGGAGAGACCCAGTACTTC. This chain links TRBV10-2 with TRBJ2-5; 10 bases are a match to TRBD1. V was clipped by 8 bases and J by 4 bases; unmatched bases: 4. The CDR3 runs to 13 residues. The germline V gene has CDR1 WSHSY and CDR2 SAAADI.

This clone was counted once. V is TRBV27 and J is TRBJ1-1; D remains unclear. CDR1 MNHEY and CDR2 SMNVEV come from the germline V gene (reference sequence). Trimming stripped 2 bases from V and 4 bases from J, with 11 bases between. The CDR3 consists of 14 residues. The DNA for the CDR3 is TGTGCCAGCAGTTTAGGGAGACGGACCACTGAAGCTTTCTTT. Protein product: CASSLGRRTTEAFF.

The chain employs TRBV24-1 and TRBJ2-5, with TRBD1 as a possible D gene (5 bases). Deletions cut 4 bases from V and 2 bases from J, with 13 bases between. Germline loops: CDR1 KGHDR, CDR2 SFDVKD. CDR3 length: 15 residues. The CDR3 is CATSDRRRVQETQYF. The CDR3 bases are TGTGCCACCAGTGACCGACGCAGGGTGCAAGAGACCCAGTACTTC.

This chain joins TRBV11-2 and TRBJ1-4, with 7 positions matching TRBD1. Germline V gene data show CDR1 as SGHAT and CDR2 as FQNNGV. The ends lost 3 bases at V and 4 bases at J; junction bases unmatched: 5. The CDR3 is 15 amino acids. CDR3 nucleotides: TGTGCCAGCAGCTTCAAGGGACAGAGTAATGAAAAACTGTTTTTT. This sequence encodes CASSFKGQSNEKLFF.

The CDR3 sequence is CASSENVGLAGGNEQFF. CDR3 nucleotides: TGTGCCAGCAGTGAAAATGTGGGACTAGCGGGGGGCAATGAGCAGTTCTTC. The chain combines TRBV6-1 with TRBJ2-1; 15 nucleotides align to TRBD2. This CDR3 is 17 amino acids long. The germline CDR1 and CDR2 sequences are MNHNS and SASEGT. The trim removed 2 bases at V and 6 bases at J, leaving 5 bases unmatched.

The CDR3 sequence: CASTTTGGSTDTQYF. The CDR3 region has the DNA TGTGCCAGTACCACGACAGGGGGCAGCACAGATACGCAGTATTTT. This rearrangement joins TRBV19 to TRBJ2-3, with 10 bases identical to TRBD1. The CDR3 loop spans 15 amino acids. V dropped 7 bases and J dropped 0; count of bases not matched to a gene: 4. In germline, CDR1 is LNHDA, CDR2 SQIVND (reference sequence).

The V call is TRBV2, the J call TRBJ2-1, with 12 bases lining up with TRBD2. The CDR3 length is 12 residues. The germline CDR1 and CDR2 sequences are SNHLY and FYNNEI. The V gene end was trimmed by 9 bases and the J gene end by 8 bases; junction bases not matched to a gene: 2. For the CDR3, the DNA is TGTGCCAGGACTAGCGGGGGTTATGAGCAGTTCTTC. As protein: CARTSGGYEQFF.

The CDR3 sequence is CASSPPLAGYQETQYF. The CDR3 nucleotides read TGTGCCAGCTCACCCCCCCTAGCGGGATATCAAGAGACCCAGTACTTC. The chain carries TRBV18 and TRBJ2-5; 9 nucleotides agree with TRBD2. V shed 3 bases, J shed 2 bases, and the junction held 7 bases outside the gene matches. Germline lookup yields CDR1 KGHSH and CDR2 LQKENI. This CDR3 contains 16 residues.

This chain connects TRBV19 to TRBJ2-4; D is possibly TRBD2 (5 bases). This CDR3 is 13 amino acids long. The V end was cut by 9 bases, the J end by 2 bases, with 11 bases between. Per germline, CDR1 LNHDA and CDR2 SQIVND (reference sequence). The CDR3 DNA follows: TGTGCCAGCGCCGGGAATTCCAAAAACATTCAGTACTTC. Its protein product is CASAGNSKNIQYF.

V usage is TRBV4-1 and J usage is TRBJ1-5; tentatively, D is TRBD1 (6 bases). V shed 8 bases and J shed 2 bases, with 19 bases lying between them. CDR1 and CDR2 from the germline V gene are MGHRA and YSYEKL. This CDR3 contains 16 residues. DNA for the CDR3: TGCGCCAGCCGCGATGGGGGGGGCGTCGGCAATCAGCCCCAGCATTTT. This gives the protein CASRDGGGVGNQPQHF.

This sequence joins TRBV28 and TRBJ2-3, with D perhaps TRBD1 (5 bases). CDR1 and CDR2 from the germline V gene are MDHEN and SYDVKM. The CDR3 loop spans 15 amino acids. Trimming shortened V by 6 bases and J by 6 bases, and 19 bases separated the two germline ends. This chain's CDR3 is CASSLRGLGFDTQYF. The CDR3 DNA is TGTGCCAGCAGCCTAAGGGGTTTGGGTTTCGATACGCAGTATTTT.

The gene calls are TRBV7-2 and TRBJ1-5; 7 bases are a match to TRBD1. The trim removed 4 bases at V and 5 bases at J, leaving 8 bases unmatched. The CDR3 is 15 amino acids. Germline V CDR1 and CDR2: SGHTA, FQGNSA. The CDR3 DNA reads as TGTGCCAGCAGCTCCCAGGGGGGATCCCATCAGCCCCAGCATTTT. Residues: CASSSQGGSHQPQHF.

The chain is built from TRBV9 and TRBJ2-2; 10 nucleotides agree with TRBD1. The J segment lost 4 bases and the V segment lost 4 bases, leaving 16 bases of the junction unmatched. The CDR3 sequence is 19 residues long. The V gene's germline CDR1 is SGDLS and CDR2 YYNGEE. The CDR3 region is CASSPRPGQGSGGTGELFF. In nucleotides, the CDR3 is TGTGCCAGCAGCCCCCGGCCGGGACAGGGGAGCGGGGGCACCGGGGAGCTGTTTTTT.

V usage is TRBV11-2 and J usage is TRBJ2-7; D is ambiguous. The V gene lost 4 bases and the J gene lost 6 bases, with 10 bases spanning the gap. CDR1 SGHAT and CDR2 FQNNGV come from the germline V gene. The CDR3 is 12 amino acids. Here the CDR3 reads CASSSSWAEQYF. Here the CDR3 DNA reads TGTGCCAGCAGCTCCAGCTGGGCCGAGCAGTACTTC.

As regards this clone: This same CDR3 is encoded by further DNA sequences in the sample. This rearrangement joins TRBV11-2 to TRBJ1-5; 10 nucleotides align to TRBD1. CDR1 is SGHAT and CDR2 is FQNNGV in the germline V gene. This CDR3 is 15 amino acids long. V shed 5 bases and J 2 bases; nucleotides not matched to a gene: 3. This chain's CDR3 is CASSPGTGGNQPQHF. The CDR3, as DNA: TGTGCCAGCAGCCCCGGGACAGGGGGCAATCAGCCCCAGCATTTT.

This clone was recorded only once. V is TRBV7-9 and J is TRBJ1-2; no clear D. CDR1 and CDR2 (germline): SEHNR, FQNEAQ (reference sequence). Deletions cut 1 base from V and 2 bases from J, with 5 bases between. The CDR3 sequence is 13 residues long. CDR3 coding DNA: TGTGCCAGCAGCTTAGAGAGAAACTATGGCTACACCTTC. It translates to CASSLERNYGYTF.

The CDR3 protein is CASSFLGAGGLSPLHF. The CDR3 nucleotides read TGTGCCAGCAGTTTTCTCGGCGCAGGGGGTTTATCACCCCTCCACTTT. The rearrangement links TRBV27 to TRBJ1-6, with 7 bases lining up with TRBD1. Germline V gene data show CDR1 as MNHEY and CDR2 as SMNVEV (reference sequence). V lost 3 bases and J lost 10; bases outside the gene matches: 12. This CDR3 spans 16 amino acids.

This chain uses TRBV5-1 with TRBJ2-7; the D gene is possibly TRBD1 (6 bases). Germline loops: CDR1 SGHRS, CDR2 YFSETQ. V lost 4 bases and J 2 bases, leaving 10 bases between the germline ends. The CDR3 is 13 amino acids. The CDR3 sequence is CASSNRDTYEQYF. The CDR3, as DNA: TGCGCCAGCAGCAACCGGGACACCTACGAGCAGTACTTC. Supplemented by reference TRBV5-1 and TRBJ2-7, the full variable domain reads KAGVTQTPRYLIKTRGQQVTLSCSPISGHRSVSWYQQTPGQGLQFLFEYFSETQRNKGNFPGRFSGRQFSNSRSEMNVSTLELGDSALYLCASSNRDTYEQYFGPGTRLTVT.

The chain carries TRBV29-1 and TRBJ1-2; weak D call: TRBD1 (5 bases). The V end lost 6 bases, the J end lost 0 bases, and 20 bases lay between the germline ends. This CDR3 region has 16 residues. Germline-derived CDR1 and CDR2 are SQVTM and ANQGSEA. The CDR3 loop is CSVVTWTGGPNYGYTF. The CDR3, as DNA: TGCAGCGTCGTGACCTGGACGGGGGGTCCTAACTATGGCTACACCTTC.

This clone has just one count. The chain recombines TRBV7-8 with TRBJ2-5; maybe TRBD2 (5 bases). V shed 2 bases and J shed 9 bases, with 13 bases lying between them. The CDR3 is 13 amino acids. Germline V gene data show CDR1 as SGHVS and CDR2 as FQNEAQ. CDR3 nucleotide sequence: TGTGCCAGCAGCTTACGCCGGGCGCGGGCCCAGTACTTC. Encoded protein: CASSLRRARAQYF.

The CDR3 loop is CASSLEAAGGRPYF. In DNA form, the CDR3 reads TGTGCCAGCAGCTTAGAAGCAGCGGGGGGCCGTCCCTATTTT. V is TRBV7-2 and J is TRBJ2-3; 9 positions agree with TRBD2. The V and J ends lost 1 base and 15 bases, in that order; junction bases with no gene match: 11. The CDR3 is 14 amino acids. From germline, CDR1 is SGHTA and CDR2 FQGNSA.

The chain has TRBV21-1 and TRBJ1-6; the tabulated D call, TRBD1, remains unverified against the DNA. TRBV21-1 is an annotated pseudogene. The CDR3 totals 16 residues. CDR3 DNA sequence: TGTGCCAGCAGCAAAGTGTCGCAAGGGGGCAATTCACCCCTCCACTTT. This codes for CASSKVSQGGNSPLHF.